This T cell receptor (beta chain) was found in a study of identical twins. General observations from the study: Model-predicted out-of-frame TCR alpha sharing fell below observed values in monozygotic twins.

Remarks on this clonotype: What it recognizes is unknown.

The V and J ends lost 0 bases and 5 bases, in that order; junction bases with no gene match: 7. Per germline, CDR1 SEHNR and CDR2 FQNEAQ (reference sequence). The CDR3 consists of 16 residues. After template switching added a universal primer site, the resulting cDNA carried unique molecular identifiers. TCRdb recomputed calls from the 5' RACE reads with MiXCR, one row per CDR3 protein. The profile shows roughly 690,000 distinct CDR3 sequences, around 20% of them singletons. These same records also appear under a second study, on T cells expressing NK-cell markers.

The chain is built from TRBV7-9 and TRBJ2-1, with 7 bases fitting TRBD2. The sequenced sample consisted of PBMCs. The sequence was collected from a woman aged 18 to 35 in good health. As DNA, the CDR3 is TGTGCCAGCAGCTTAGCGCAGTGGCTAGCGGACAATGAGCAGTTCTTC. Its protein is CASSLAQWLADNEQFF.